This TCR beta chain was found in a study of shared clonotypes between healthy human individuals. Study-wide results and limits: Against clonotypes common to all four donors, non-shared ones had lower generation probabilities.

On this clone itself: Antigen specificity is unknown.

Nashville, Tennessee was home to all donors, each a Caucasian adult. The germline V and J ends were trimmed by 0 bases and 0 bases, with 9 bases remaining between them. The CDR3 is made up of 16 amino acids. Method: immunoSEQ multiplex PCR; TCRdb's copy keeps in-frame clones and lacks some. The sample lists 2,100,000 or so clones, approximately 94% occurring once. The sequenced sample consisted of naive CD4+ T cells sorted from blood. Documented subset: CD45RA+ positively selected. The chain has TRBV23-1 and TRBJ1-5; unclear D gene. TRBV23-1 is annotated as an ORF whose role is uncertain. The sequence was collected from a man aged 18 to 29 in good health. The CDR3 bases are TGCGCCAGCAGTCAATCTGATCCGGGTAGCAATCAGCCCCAGCATTTT. It translates to CASSQSDPGSNQPQHF.